This T cell receptor beta chain was recorded in a study of T cells after yellow fever vaccination. As for the study in general: SMART-Seq v4 Ultra Low Input handled preparation of low-cell-number fractions.

On this clonotype itself: Its target is unknown.

Overall study results and limits: The study re-detected most primary-vaccination clones after the booster (roughly 96% CD4, around 89% CD8).

TCRdb re-called the 5' RACE reads through MiXCR, storing one row per CDR3 protein. Seen here are about 550,000 distinct CDR3 sequences, 15% to 20% observed once, and the top ten hold 13% to 15%. The receptor's source is a man between 25 and 39 years old who received the YFV17D yellow fever vaccine. Sequenced material: PBMCs, taken 15 days after the yellow fever booster vaccination.

Here the CDR3 reads CASSPGTTYYNEQFF. The CDR3 DNA is TGTGCCAGCAGTCCCGGGACTACCTACTACAATGAGCAGTTCTTC. The chain uses TRBV2 and TRBJ2-1, with TRBD2 matching 7 bases. The J segment lost 3 bases and the V segment lost 5 bases, leaving 7 bases of the junction unmatched. CDR1 and CDR2 from the germline V gene are SNHLY and FYNNEI. This CDR3 spans 15 amino acids.